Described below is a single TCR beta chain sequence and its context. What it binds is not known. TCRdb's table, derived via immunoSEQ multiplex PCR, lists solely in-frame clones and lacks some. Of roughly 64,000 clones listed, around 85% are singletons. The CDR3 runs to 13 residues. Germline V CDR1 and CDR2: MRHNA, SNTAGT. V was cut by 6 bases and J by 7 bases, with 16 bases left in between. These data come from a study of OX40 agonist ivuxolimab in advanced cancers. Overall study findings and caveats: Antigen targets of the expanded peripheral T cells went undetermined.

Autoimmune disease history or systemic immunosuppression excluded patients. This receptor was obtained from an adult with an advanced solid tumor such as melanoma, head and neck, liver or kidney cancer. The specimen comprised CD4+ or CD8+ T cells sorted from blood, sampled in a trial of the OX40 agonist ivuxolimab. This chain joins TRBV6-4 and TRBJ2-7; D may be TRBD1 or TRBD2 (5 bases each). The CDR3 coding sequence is TGTGCCAGCAGCCTAGGGACCCCTGGGGAGCAGTACTTC. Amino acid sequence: CASSLGTPGEQYF.